These T cell receptor beta chains were read from a single sample in a study of cytomegalovirus exposure and HLA in healthy donors. Sequencing was performed with immunoSEQ multiplex PCR; in TCRdb, only in-frame clones are kept and a portion is missing. This table holds under 75,000 clones. The sequencing sample was made of PBMCs. The receptor set was obtained from a female donor in good health and CMV-seropositive. CDR3s include the opening cysteine and the closing phenylalanine or tryptophan. D genes are given only for firm matches.

j_call: TRBJ1-4
d_call: NA
v_call: TRBV10-2
cdr3_nt: TGCGCCAGCAGCAAGTCGGGGGACGGGGGTGAAAAACTGTTTTTT
cdr3_aa: CASSKSGDGGEKLFF

j_call: TRBJ1-4
d_call: NA
v_call: TRBV6-6
cdr3_nt: TGTGCCAGCAGTTACACAAATGAAAAACTGTTTTTT
cdr3_aa: CASSYTNEKLFF

j_call: TRBJ1-1
d_call: NA
v_call: TRBV7-9
cdr3_nt: TGTGCCAGCAGAGCCGAAAAGGGAGCTGAAGCTTTCTTT
cdr3_aa: CASRAEKGAEAFF

j_call: TRBJ2-5
d_call: NA
v_call: TRBV28
cdr3_nt: TGTGCCAGCAGGTTACAGGGTCCAGAGACCCAGTACTTC
cdr3_aa: CASRLQGPETQYF

j_call: TRBJ2-1
d_call: NA
v_call: TRBV27
cdr3_nt: TGTGCCAGCAGTTTATACCCTCCAGGGGCCTACAATGAGCAGTTCTTC
cdr3_aa: CASSLYPPGAYNEQFF

j_call: TRBJ2-3
d_call: TRBD2
v_call: TRBV27
cdr3_nt: TGTGCCAGCAGTCCCTCTCTGGGGGGAGGGCCCCCAGATACGCAGTATTTT
cdr3_aa: CASSPSLGGGPPDTQYF

j_call: TRBJ1-2
d_call: NA
v_call: TRBV27
cdr3_nt: TGTGCCAGCAGTTTTGGGCCTAACTATGGCTACACCTTC
cdr3_aa: CASSFGPNYGYTF

j_call: TRBJ2-7
d_call: TRBD2
v_call: TRBV5-4
cdr3_nt: TGTGCCAGCAGCCCCGGGACTAGCGGGAGCTCCTACGAGCAGTACTTC
cdr3_aa: CASSPGTSGSSYEQYF

j_call: TRBJ2-7
d_call: TRBD1
v_call: TRBV4-3
cdr3_nt: TGCGCCAGCAGCCAATCAACCGGGACAGTATACGAGCAGTACTTC
cdr3_aa: CASSQSTGTVYEQYF

j_call: TRBJ1-5
d_call: NA
v_call: TRBV6-6
cdr3_nt: TGTGCCAGCAGTCTCGAACGGGGCAATCAGCCCCAGCATTTT
cdr3_aa: CASSLERGNQPQHF

j_call: TRBJ1-3
d_call: NA
v_call: TRBV27
cdr3_nt: TGTGCCAGCAGTTTAGCGGGTTCTGGAAACACCATATATTTT
cdr3_aa: CASSLAGSGNTIYF

j_call: TRBJ2-1
d_call: NA
v_call: TRBV27
cdr3_nt: TGTGCCAGCAGTTTACTAGCGACTTACAATGAGCAGTTCTTC
cdr3_aa: CASSLLATYNEQFF

j_call: TRBJ1-2
d_call: NA
v_call: TRBV25-1
cdr3_nt: TGTGCCAGCAGTGAATTAGCCCCCAACTATGGCTACACCTTC
cdr3_aa: CASSELAPNYGYTF

j_call: TRBJ1-3
d_call: NA
v_call: TRBV18
cdr3_nt: TGTGCCAGCTCCCGGACGGACTACTCTGGAAACACCATATATTTT
cdr3_aa: CASSRTDYSGNTIYF

j_call: TRBJ2-3
d_call: TRBD2
v_call: TRBV29-1
cdr3_nt: TGCAGCGACCCCCCAGGGCGGGGGGCGACAGATACGCAGTATTTT
cdr3_aa: CSDPPGRGATDTQYF

j_call: TRBJ2-7
d_call: TRBD2
v_call: TRBV28
cdr3_nt: TGTGCCAGCAGAATAGCGGGAGCTCAGGTAGCTTACGAGCAGTACTTC
cdr3_aa: CASRIAGAQVAYEQYF

j_call: TRBJ2-3
d_call: TRBD2
v_call: TRBV7-2
cdr3_nt: TGTGCCAGCAGCCCCCGACTAGCGGGCACAGATACGCAGTATTTT
cdr3_aa: CASSPRLAGTDTQYF

j_call: TRBJ1-1
d_call: NA
v_call: TRBV6-1
cdr3_nt: TGTGCCAGCAGTGATTCAGGGGTGAACACTGAAGCTTTCTTT
cdr3_aa: CASSDSGVNTEAFF

j_call: TRBJ1-1
d_call: NA
v_call: TRBV6-6
cdr3_nt: TGTGCCAGCAGCCCTTCTTACACTGAAGCTTTCTTT
cdr3_aa: CASSPSYTEAFF

j_call: TRBJ2-3
d_call: NA
v_call: TRBV4-3
cdr3_nt: TGCGCCAGCAGCCAAGTGATTACTGATACGCAGTATTTT
cdr3_aa: CASSQVITDTQYF

j_call: TRBJ1-1
d_call: TRBD1
v_call: TRBV28
cdr3_nt: TGTGCCACCATTTCAGGGGGGAAGAACACTGAAGCTTTCTTT
cdr3_aa: CATISGGKNTEAFF

j_call: TRBJ2-7
d_call: TRBD1
v_call: TRBV28
cdr3_nt: TGTGCCAGTCTCAACAGGGGGCTACGGAACGAGCAGTACTTC
cdr3_aa: CASLNRGLRNEQYF

j_call: TRBJ1-1
d_call: TRBD1
v_call: TRBV5-5
cdr3_nt: TGTGCCAGCAGCTTGGGGCCGGGACAGGGGGGGACTGAAGCTTTCTTT
cdr3_aa: CASSLGPGQGGTEAFF

j_call: TRBJ2-7
d_call: NA
v_call: TRBV28
cdr3_nt: TGTGCCAGCAGACTCGCCTACGAGCAGTACTTC
cdr3_aa: CASRLAYEQYF

j_call: TRBJ1-3
d_call: TRBD1
v_call: TRBV5-1
cdr3_nt: TGCGCCAGCAGCTCGGGGTGGACAGGCTCTGGAAACACCATATATTTT
cdr3_aa: CASSSGWTGSGNTIYF

j_call: TRBJ2-7
d_call: TRBD1
v_call: TRBV29-1
cdr3_nt: TGCAGCGTTGTCCCGGGACAGGGATCCTACGAGCAGTACTTC
cdr3_aa: CSVVPGQGSYEQYF

j_call: TRBJ2-7
d_call: TRBD1
v_call: TRBV19
cdr3_nt: TGTGCCAGTAGTATCTCTCCGAGACAGGGGGCCTACGAGCAGTACTTC
cdr3_aa: CASSISPRQGAYEQYF

j_call: TRBJ2-1
d_call: TRBD2
v_call: TRBV18
cdr3_nt: TGTGCCAGCTCAATTACACTAGCGGGAGAAAACAATGAGCAGTTCTTC
cdr3_aa: CASSITLAGENNEQFF

j_call: TRBJ1-5
d_call: TRBD1
v_call: TRBV18
cdr3_nt: TGTGCCAGCTCACCAACGACAGGGGTTAAGGAGCCCCAGCATTTT
cdr3_aa: CASSPTTGVKEPQHF

j_call: TRBJ2-7
d_call: TRBD1
v_call: TRBV28
cdr3_nt: TGTGCCAGCACTTCCGGGACAGCAATAGCCTACGAGCAGTACTTC
cdr3_aa: CASTSGTAIAYEQYF

j_call: TRBJ1-2
d_call: NA
v_call: TRBV19
cdr3_nt: TGTGCCAGTAGTATATCGGGGTTCGGGAACTATGGCTACACCTTC
cdr3_aa: CASSISGFGNYGYTF

j_call: TRBJ1-1
d_call: NA
v_call: TRBV6-1
cdr3_nt: TGTGCCAGCAGTTCAAGCGTGAACACTGAAGCTTTCTTT
cdr3_aa: CASSSSVNTEAFF

j_call: TRBJ2-1
d_call: NA
v_call: TRBV4-3
cdr3_nt: TGCGCCAGCAGCCAAGGGGGCAGGGGGGACGATGAGCAGTTCTTC
cdr3_aa: CASSQGGRGDDEQFF

j_call: TRBJ1-1
d_call: NA
v_call: TRBV6-6
cdr3_nt: TGTGCCAGAAGTTACAGTGGGCAAGCTTTCTTT
cdr3_aa: CARSYSGQAFF

j_call: TRBJ2-7
d_call: TRBD2
v_call: TRBV19
cdr3_nt: TGTGCCAGTAGTTCCCAGGATGCTAGCGGGAGCTCCTACGAGCAGTACTTC
cdr3_aa: CASSSQDASGSSYEQYF

j_call: TRBJ2-7
d_call: TRBD1
v_call: TRBV18
cdr3_nt: TGTGCCAGCTCACCGGGACAGAACTACGAGCAGTACTTC
cdr3_aa: CASSPGQNYEQYF

j_call: TRBJ2-7
d_call: TRBD2
v_call: TRBV9
cdr3_nt: TGTGCCAGCAGCGTAGGGAGCGGGGGAGATTTCGACGAGCAGTACTTC
cdr3_aa: CASSVGSGGDFDEQYF